These 3 T cell receptor beta chains were all obtained from the same sample, sequenced in a study of metastatic and nonmetastatic thyroid tumors. Using MiXCR, TCRdb reanalyzed the PCR reads. The data show approximately 12,000 clones, with approximately 30% seen just once and roughly 14% held by the top ten. No treatment had been given to any patient before thyroid surgery. Sequences were obtained from tumor tissue. These receptors came from a male donor with papillary thyroid cancer or a benign thyroid nodule (not recorded which). Some clones in this sample may be carry-over from other donors' samples.

The V gene is TRBV28, the J gene TRBJ2-5, with TRBD2 matching 15 bases. The CDR3 runs to 17 residues. The ends lost 5 bases at V and 2 bases at J; junction bases unmatched: 6. Germline CDR1 and CDR2: MDHEN and SYDVKM. The CDR3 DNA is TGTGCCAGCAGTATAGGACTAGCGGGAGGGGGGCAAGAGACCCAGTACTTC. Its protein product is CASSIGLAGGGQETQYF.

The chain carries TRBV6-1 and TRBJ1-6; no firm D call. The CDR3 consists of 12 residues. Germline values: CDR1 MNHNS, CDR2 SASEGT. V was pared by 3 bases and J by 9 bases, with 6 bases between. CDR3 bases: TGTGCCAGCAGTGACGTACCTTCACCCCTCCACTTT. Amino acids: CASSDVPSPLHF.

This clone was counted between two and nine times. The V call is TRBV20-1, the J call TRBJ1-6, with a tentative D call TRBD1 (6 bases). The CDR3 has 17 amino acids. V was trimmed by 3 bases and J by 0 bases, leaving 15 bases between them. Germline V gene data show CDR1 as DFQATT and CDR2 as SNEGSKA (reference sequence). CDR3 in amino acids: CSARGGAGSSYNSPLHF. Here the CDR3 DNA reads TGCAGTGCTAGGGGGGGGGCAGGCAGCTCCTATAATTCACCCCTCCACTTT.